This T cell receptor (beta chain) was sequenced in a study of PD-L1 blockade in urothelial cancer. The sample's time point: pretreatment peripheral blood. This CDR3 region has 14 residues. The V and J ends lost 4 bases and 0 bases respectively, with 6 bases between them. Germline CDR1 and CDR2: LNHDA and SQIVND (reference sequence). TCRdb keeps only in-frame clones here, not all; method: immunoSEQ multiplex PCR. The sample lists 60,000 or so clones, about 86% occurring once. The starting material was PBMCs, obtained around atezolizumab (anti-PD-L1) treatment. This TCR derives from a man between 70 and 80 years old with urothelial cancer. The J gene is TRBJ1-4, the V gene TRBV19; D is undetermined. The CDR3 is CASSTRATNEKLFF. The CDR3 DNA sequence: TGTGCCAGTAGTACGAGGGCAACTAATGAAAAACTGTTTTTT.